The 29 T cell receptor beta chains below all came from one sample that was sequenced in a study of a mutant IDH1 vaccine in newly diagnosed glioma. These receptors' targets are unknown. Assay: immunoSEQ multiplex PCR; the TCRdb copy retains only in-frame clones and omits some. The table has about 81,000 clones, approximately 85% seen once. The time point was: week 23, last vaccination. Doses of 300 ug of mutant IDH1 20-mer peptide were given with topical imiquimod. The specimen comprised PBMCs, sampled from a glioma patient whose treatment included an IDH1 peptide vaccine. Receptors were obtained from a man younger than 40 with glioma. Some clones in this sample may be carry-over from other donors' samples.

The chain combines TRBV14 with TRBJ2-7; D is unclear. In germline, CDR1 is SGHDN, CDR2 FVKESK. The V gene lost 2 bases and the J gene lost 5 bases, with 16 bases spanning the gap. The CDR3 has 15 amino acids. For the CDR3, the DNA is TGTGCCAGCAGCCAAAAGGGAAGTGGACCTAACGAGCAGTACTTC. Translated: CASSQKGSGPNEQYF.

In its sample, this clone was seen once. The CDR3 is CASRGLAGLTDTQYF. The CDR3 DNA follows: TGTGCCAGCAGAGGACTAGCGGGGCTCACAGATACGCAGTATTTT. The V call is TRBV25-1, the J call TRBJ2-3; 12 bases are a match to TRBD2. Trimming removed 6 bases from V and 2 bases from J; junction bases left unmatched: 3. Per the germline V gene, CDR1 is MGHDK and CDR2 is SYGVNS. The CDR3 totals 15 residues.

The DNA of the CDR3 is TGTGCCACCAGCAGATTTGCTAGCGGGAGTTACGAGCAGTACTTC. Amino acid sequence: CATSRFASGSYEQYF. The chain joins TRBV15 to TRBJ2-7; 10 nucleotides line up with TRBD2. Germline V gene sequence: CDR1 LNHNV, CDR2 YYDKDF (reference sequence). The CDR3 runs 15 residues. V shed 2 bases, J shed 4 bases, and the junction held 5 bases outside the gene matches.

This chain uses TRBV6-1 with TRBJ1-1; no clear D gene. This CDR3 spans 13 amino acids. Germline values: CDR1 MNHNS, CDR2 SASEGT. Between the trimmed V and J ends, which lost 6 bases and 4 bases, there was a span of 12 bases. The CDR3 coding sequence is TGTGCCAGCAGCCTACTAGGACCCACTGAAGCTTTCTTT. Protein sequence: CASSLLGPTEAFF.

This clone was detected only once. The genes are TRBV27 and TRBJ2-5; TRBD1 might be the D (6 bases). Trimming took off 4 bases at V and 5 bases at J, with 17 bases between the two ends. Germline values: CDR1 MNHEY, CDR2 SMNVEV (reference sequence). This CDR3 is built from 15 residues. CDR3 sequence: CASSSTGTRRETQYF. In nucleotides, the CDR3 is TGTGCCAGCAGTTCCACCGGGACACGGCGGGAGACCCAGTACTTC.

This sequence joins TRBV30 and TRBJ1-5, with D tentatively TRBD1 (5 bases). The CDR3 has 14 amino acids. Germline assignment: CDR1 GTSNPN and CDR2 SVGIG (reference sequence). V was pared by 0 bases and J by 5 bases, with 11 bases between. DNA for the CDR3: TGTGCCTGGAGTGTCCCCGGGGGATATCAGCCCCAGCATTTT. Protein: CAWSVPGGYQPQHF.

This chain connects TRBV5-6 to TRBJ1-2; D call uncertain. Germline CDR1 and CDR2: SGHDT and YYEEEE. V was trimmed by 5 bases and J by 0 bases, leaving 14 bases between them. The CDR3 loop spans 15 amino acids. The DNA of the CDR3 is TGTGCCAGCAGAACCCTGAACCGGGCTAACTATGGCTACACCTTC. Its protein product is CASRTLNRANYGYTF.

This rearrangement joins TRBV30 to TRBJ2-7, with TRBD2 matching over 15 bases. Germline assignment: CDR1 GTSNPN and CDR2 SVGIG (reference sequence). The CDR3 extends over 17 amino acids. Germline trimming cut 1 base from V and 5 bases from J; bases unmatched to any gene: 9. CDR3 sequence reads: CAWSDRTSGGAENEQYF. The CDR3 region has the DNA TGTGCCTGGAGTGACCGGACTAGCGGGGGGGCCGAGAACGAGCAGTACTTC.

This clone turned up a few times. The chain is built from TRBV30 and TRBJ1-2; no clear D. Trimming removed 2 bases at V and 7 bases at J, with 8 bases between. The CDR3 runs 11 residues. Germline assignment: CDR1 GTSNPN and CDR2 SVGIG (reference sequence). This chain's CDR3 is CAWSTTGGYTF. The DNA for the CDR3 is TGTGCCTGGAGTACGACGGGTGGCTACACCTTC.

The rearrangement links TRBV19 to TRBJ2-5; D may correspond to TRBD1 or TRBD2 (5 bases each). Germline loops: CDR1 LNHDA, CDR2 SQIVND (reference sequence). The CDR3 sequence is 14 residues long. V was cut by 2 bases and J by 4 bases, with 11 bases left in between. CDR3 coding DNA: TGTGCCAGTAGTATACCGGGGCAGAGAGAGACCCAGTACTTC. Amino acids: CASSIPGQRETQYF.

V is TRBV7-2 and J is TRBJ1-5, with 8 bases lining up with TRBD1. The CDR3 is 15 amino acids. CDR1 and CDR2 (germline): SGHTA, FQGNSA. V dropped 4 bases and J dropped 3; count of bases not matched to a gene: 5. Written as DNA, the CDR3 is TGTGCCAGCAGCTCCTGGACAGGGAACAATCAGCCCCAGCATTTT. Its protein product is CASSSWTGNNQPQHF. Complete variable domain (other parts from reference TRBV7-2 and TRBJ1-5): GAGVSQSPSNKVTEKGKDVELRCDPISGHTALYWYRQSLGQGLEFLIYFQGNSAPDKSGLPSDRFSAERTGGSVSTLTIQRTQQEDSAVYLCASSSWTGNNQPQHFGDGTRLSIL.

CDR3 in amino acids: CASSTYIGGAGELFF. DNA of the CDR3: TGTGCCAGCAGCACTTATATCGGGGGCGCCGGGGAGCTGTTTTTT. This chain uses TRBV7-6 with TRBJ2-2; TRBD1 or TRBD2 may be the D gene (6 bases each). Trimming stripped 5 bases from V and 6 bases from J, with 16 bases between. Germline loops: CDR1 SGHVS, CDR2 FNYEAQ. The CDR3 length is 15 residues.

In its sample, this clone was seen once. This sequence joins TRBV25-1 and TRBJ1-5; no clear D gene. The V end lost 6 bases, the J end lost 6 bases, and 15 bases lay between the germline ends. The CDR3 has 14 amino acids. In germline, CDR1 is MGHDK, CDR2 SYGVNS. CDR3 residues: CASSPAARGQPQHF. CDR3 nucleotide sequence: TGTGCCAGCAGCCCGGCGGCTCGCGGTCAGCCCCAGCATTTT.

This chain uses TRBV6-5 with TRBJ2-3; TRBD1 might be the D (6 bases). This CDR3 is built from 14 residues. V lost 6 bases, J lost 2 bases, and 12 bases lay in between. Germline V CDR1 and CDR2: MNHEY, SVGAGI. CDR3 sequence reads: CASSLDRITDTQYF. CDR3 nucleotides: TGTGCCAGCAGCCTAGACAGGATCACAGATACGCAGTATTTT.

The rearrangement uses TRBV2 and TRBJ2-3; a possible D gene is TRBD1 (5 bases). CDR3 length: 17 amino acids. Trimming removed 0 bases from V and 1 base from J, with 14 bases in between. The germline CDR1 and CDR2 sequences are SNHLY and FYNNEI. Here the CDR3 reads CASSEARIGAGTDTQYF. CDR3 sequence (DNA): TGTGCCAGCAGTGAAGCGAGGATAGGGGCAGGCACAGATACGCAGTATTTT.

In DNA form, the CDR3 reads TGTGCCAGCAGCTCCCAGCAGTACTTC. Amino acids: CASSSQQYF. The chain uses TRBV27 and TRBJ2-7, with unresolved D. This CDR3 region has 9 residues. Germline V gives CDR1 MNHEY, CDR2 SMNVEV (reference sequence). The ends were cut back, 6 bases at V and 8 bases at J, with 5 bases in the middle.

This clone was seen a handful of times. The chain combines TRBV6-5 with TRBJ1-1; D possibly corresponds to TRBD1 (6 bases). This CDR3 is built from 13 residues. The germline V gene encodes CDR1 MNHEY and CDR2 SVGAGI. The germline V and J ends were trimmed by 4 bases and 8 bases, with 14 bases remaining between them. CDR3 amino acids: CASSWDLTGEAFF. CDR3 nucleotide sequence: TGTGCCAGCAGTTGGGACCTTACAGGGGAAGCTTTCTTT.

The chain couples TRBV6-5 to TRBJ1-5, with D unresolved. Germline V gives CDR1 MNHEY, CDR2 SVGAGI. This CDR3 spans 13 amino acids. Trimming shortened V by 2 bases and J by 5 bases, and 7 bases separated the two germline ends. The CDR3 nucleotides are TGTGCCAGCAGTTACCGGGCGGATCAGCCCCAGCATTTT. Protein sequence: CASSYRADQPQHF.

The chain joins TRBV18 to TRBJ2-5; no clear D gene. The CDR3 has 12 residues. In germline, CDR1 is KGHSH, CDR2 LQKENI. The V end lost 5 bases, the J end lost 2 bases, and 6 bases lay between the germline ends. CDR3 protein: CASSGQQETQYF. CDR3 bases: TGTGCCAGCTCAGGGCAACAAGAGACCCAGTACTTC.

The V gene is TRBV15, the J gene TRBJ2-1, with unresolved D. Germline V CDR1 and CDR2: LNHNV, YYDKDF (reference sequence). The CDR3 loop spans 13 amino acids. Trimming took 2 bases from V and 8 from J, leaving 10 bases between them. The CDR3 loop is CATSRILWDEQFF. The CDR3 nucleotides are TGTGCCACCAGCAGAATTCTGTGGGATGAGCAGTTCTTC.

The genes are TRBV19 and TRBJ1-4; D is unresolved. Trimming took 9 bases from V and 5 from J, leaving 10 bases between them. CDR3 size: 12 residues. The V gene's germline CDR1 is LNHDA and CDR2 SQIVND (reference sequence). The CDR3 nucleotides are TGTGCCAGCGGACTGCTCAATGAAAAACTGTTTTTT. Translated: CASGLLNEKLFF. The full variable domain, its missing parts supplied by reference TRBV19 and TRBJ1-4, is DGGITQSPKYLFRKEGQNVTLSCEQNLNHDAMYWYRQDPGQGLRLIYYSQIVNDFQKGDIAEGYSVSREKKESFPLTVTSAQKNPTAFYLCASGLLNEKLFFGSGTQLSVL.

The chain is built from TRBV4-3 and TRBJ2-1, with D maybe TRBD2 (6 bases). Trimming took 0 bases from V and 0 from J, leaving 6 bases between them. Germline lookup yields CDR1 LGHNA and CDR2 YSLEER. This CDR3 comprises 15 residues. This CDR3 reads CASSQDGSSYNEQFF. For the CDR3, the DNA is TGCGCCAGCAGCCAAGACGGGAGCTCCTACAATGAGCAGTTCTTC.

This clone has only one observation. This chain connects TRBV6-1 to TRBJ1-2; D not resolved. Looked up from germline, CDR1 is MNHNS and CDR2 is SASEGT. Trimming pared 7 bases from V and 4 bases from J, leaving 19 bases between. This CDR3 has 15 amino acids. The CDR3 sequence is CASTVESSSFYGYTF. The CDR3 DNA reads TGTGCCAGCACCGTCGAATCCAGTTCCTTCTATGGCTACACCTTC.

The V gene is TRBV11-3, the J gene TRBJ2-6; TRBD2 is a possible D gene (5 bases). Trimming removed 5 bases from V and 0 bases from J, with 11 bases in between. The length of the CDR3 is 16 residues. Germline CDR1 is SGHNT and CDR2 is YENEEA. CDR3 DNA: TGTGCCAGCAGCGTGAGGGCTGCCTCTGGGGCCAACGTCCTGACTTTC. Translated, it gives CASSVRAASGANVLTF.

The chain carries TRBV9 and TRBJ1-2; 8 nucleotides line up with TRBD1. This CDR3 is 13 amino acids long. The germline V gene encodes CDR1 SGDLS and CDR2 YYNGEE. The junction had 7 bases not matched to a gene; V was cut back by 4 bases and J by 8 bases. This CDR3 reads CASSLGQGKGYTF. The CDR3 DNA is TGTGCCAGCAGCCTCGGACAGGGAAAAGGCTACACCTTC.

V is TRBV5-1 and J is TRBJ2-5, with D unresolved. The CDR3 contains 14 residues. CDR1 and CDR2 (germline): SGHRS, YFSETQ. The V gene lost 4 bases and the J gene lost 5 bases, with 15 bases spanning the gap. The DNA for the CDR3 is TGCGCCAGCAGCCGTGGGTACATAGAGGAGACCCAGTACTTC. Translated, it gives CASSRGYIEETQYF. Combining the CDR3 with reference TRBV5-1 and TRBJ2-5 gives the whole variable domain KAGVTQTPRYLIKTRGQQVTLSCSPISGHRSVSWYQQTPGQGLQFLFEYFSETQRNKGNFPGRFSGRQFSNSRSEMNVSTLELGDSALYLCASSRGYIEETQYFGPGTRLLVL.

The chain employs TRBV5-1 and TRBJ2-3, with a tentative D call TRBD1 (5 bases). The germline CDR1 and CDR2 sequences are SGHRS and YFSETQ. The CDR3 consists of 14 residues. The V end was cut by 4 bases, the J end by 3 bases, with 12 bases between. The CDR3 sequence is CASSLGVTTDTQYF. The CDR3 coding sequence is TGCGCCAGCAGCCTAGGGGTTACAACAGATACGCAGTATTTT.

In its sample, this clone was seen once. This chain uses TRBV18 with TRBJ2-3, with D uncertain. In germline, CDR1 is KGHSH, CDR2 LQKENI. V was pared by 5 bases and J by 5 bases, with 14 bases between. The CDR3 runs 14 residues. CDR3 sequence reads: CASSKEQPKDTQYF. DNA for the CDR3: TGTGCCAGCTCAAAGGAACAGCCGAAAGATACGCAGTATTTT.

V usage is TRBV28 and J usage is TRBJ1-1; 7 bases fit TRBD1. The V segment lost 3 bases and the J segment 5 bases; nucleotides outside the gene matches: 9. Per the germline V gene, CDR1 is MDHEN and CDR2 is SYDVKM. This CDR3 is built from 15 residues. The CDR3 sequence: CASSLYPRQGTEAFF. DNA for the CDR3: TGTGCCAGCAGTTTGTATCCTCGACAGGGTACTGAAGCTTTCTTT.